A single sample gave rise to the 22 T cell receptor beta chains below, sequenced in a study of blood T cell repertoires in COVID-19. TCRdb keeps only in-frame clones here, not all; method: immunoSEQ multiplex PCR. The sample has approximately 260,000 clones, 75% to 90% seen once; the top ten hold around 9.2%. The specimen sequenced was peripheral blood. Every receptor here comes from a human donor in a cohort sampled during active COVID-19.

This chain connects TRBV9 to TRBJ2-3; D unclear. The CDR3 extends over 14 amino acids. Trimming pared 6 bases from V and 1 base from J, leaving 12 bases between. Germline V CDR1 and CDR2: SGDLS, YYNGEE. This chain's CDR3 is CASNIGSGTDTQYF. The CDR3 nucleotides read TGTGCCAGCAATATCGGGTCCGGCACAGATACGCAGTATTTT.

The chain links TRBV7-2 to TRBJ2-3; TRBD2 matches 7 bases. Germline values: CDR1 SGHTA, CDR2 FQGNSA. The CDR3 contains 15 residues. V lost 3 bases to trimming and J lost 4 bases; unmatched junction nucleotides: 7. This chain's CDR3 is CASSFVAGGADTQYF. The DNA for the CDR3 is TGTGCCAGCAGCTTCGTAGCTGGGGGGGCAGATACGCAGTATTTT.

The J gene is TRBJ1-2, the V gene TRBV15; a possible D gene is TRBD1 (5 bases). V dropped 5 bases and J dropped 4 bases, with 14 bases sitting between them. The CDR3 is 14 residues long. Germline assignment: CDR1 LNHNV and CDR2 YYDKDF (reference sequence). CDR3 amino acids: CATSRGRGLYGYTF. In nucleotides, the CDR3 is TGTGCCACCAGCCGTGGACGGGGACTCTATGGCTACACCTTC.

The genes are TRBV5-8 and TRBJ2-6; D may be TRBD1 (5 bases). V dropped 4 bases and J dropped 0 bases, with 14 bases sitting between them. The CDR3 contains 17 residues. Germline V lookup: CDR1 SGHTS, CDR2 YDEGEE. The CDR3 region has the DNA TGTGCCAGCAGCCTTTGGGGCACCAACTCTGGGGCCAACGTCCTGACTTTC. As protein: CASSLWGTNSGANVLTF.

The gene calls are TRBV19 and TRBJ1-1; a weak D match, TRBD1 (6 bases). This CDR3 has 15 amino acids. V was cut by 6 bases and J by 0 bases, with 14 bases left in between. CDR1 is LNHDA and CDR2 is SQIVND in the germline V gene (reference sequence). CDR3 bases: TGTGCCAGTAGCTATTCAGGACAGCTGAACACTGAAGCTTTCTTT. It translates to CASSYSGQLNTEAFF. The variable domain in full, completed from reference TRBV19 and TRBJ1-1, reads DGGITQSPKYLFRKEGQNVTLSCEQNLNHDAMYWYRQDPGQGLRLIYYSQIVNDFQKGDIAEGYSVSREKKESFPLTVTSAQKNPTAFYLCASSYSGQLNTEAFFGQGTRLTVV.

J is TRBJ2-7 and V is TRBV18, with D possibly being TRBD1 (6 bases). The CDR3 consists of 14 residues. Germline CDR1 KGHSH, CDR2 LQKENI. With 5 bases removed from V and 1 base from J, the gap between germline ends came to 12 bases. As DNA, the CDR3 is TGTGCCAGCTCATGGTCCGGGACATCCTACGAGCAGTACTTC. Translated, it gives CASSWSGTSYEQYF.

This chain joins TRBV4-3 and TRBJ2-7; tentative D call: TRBD1 (6 bases). This CDR3 region has 13 residues. The germline gives CDR1 LGHNA, CDR2 YSLEER. Trimming stripped 3 bases from V and 3 bases from J, with 9 bases between. The chain's CDR3 is CASSQTRGYEQYF. For the CDR3, the DNA is TGCGCCAGCAGCCAGACCAGGGGCTACGAGCAGTACTTC.

This clone was found a few times. CDR3 in DNA: TGTGCCAGCACTTACTCACGGGGAATCTCCTACGAGCAGTACTTC. Translated: CASTYSRGISYEQYF. The V call is TRBV2, the J call TRBJ2-7; D perhaps matches TRBD2 (5 bases). The CDR3 consists of 15 residues. The germline CDR1 and CDR2 sequences are SNHLY and FYNNEI. The ends were cut back, 7 bases at V and 0 bases at J, with 16 bases in the middle.

This sequence joins TRBV6-1 and TRBJ2-5, with TRBD1 as a possible D gene (6 bases). Trimming shortened V by 4 bases and J by 5 bases, and 20 bases separated the two germline ends. The CDR3 sequence is 16 residues long. Per the germline V gene, CDR1 is MNHNS and CDR2 is SASEGT. The chain's CDR3 is CASSVGVVGQGETQYF. The DNA for the CDR3 is TGTGCCAGCAGTGTCGGGGTGGTTGGCCAGGGGGAGACCCAGTACTTC.

The V and J genes are TRBV4-3 and TRBJ2-2, with D perhaps matching TRBD1 (6 bases). CDR1 LGHNA and CDR2 YSLEER come from the germline V gene. V lost 4 bases and J lost 3, with 12 bases in between. The CDR3 length is 15 residues. CDR3 region: CASSPNRVDTGELFF. For the CDR3, the DNA is TGCGCCAGCAGCCCTAACAGGGTAGACACCGGGGAGCTGTTTTTT.

This chain connects TRBV20-1 to TRBJ2-5; D might be TRBD2 (6 bases). The ends were cut back, 3 bases at V and 6 bases at J, with 8 bases in the middle. This CDR3 comprises 11 residues. Germline V CDR1 and CDR2: DFQATT, SNEGSKA (reference sequence). The DNA of the CDR3 is TGCAGTGCTAGCGGGAGAAAGACCCAGTACTTC. It specifies CSASGRKTQYF.

The rearrangement links TRBV6-5 to TRBJ2-1; D may be TRBD1 (5 bases). The V gene lost 2 bases and the J gene lost 8 bases, with 16 bases spanning the gap. From germline, CDR1 is MNHEY and CDR2 SVGAGI. The CDR3 spans 15 residues. CDR3 amino acids: CASSYQGWSGDEQFF. In DNA form, the CDR3 reads TGTGCCAGCAGTTACCAGGGCTGGTCGGGCGATGAGCAGTTCTTC.

The chain combines TRBV5-6 with TRBJ2-7; TRBD1 aligns across 11 bases. V lost 4 bases to trimming and J lost 4 bases; unmatched junction nucleotides: 7. This CDR3 comprises 15 residues. Per germline, CDR1 SGHDT and CDR2 YYEEEE. The CDR3 nucleotides are TGTGCCAGCAGCGGGACAGGGGGAGCTTTTTACGAGCAGTACTTC. This sequence encodes CASSGTGGAFYEQYF.

Concerning this clone: The junction differs from germline at one of its ends, possibly a read error. The chain uses TRBV19 and TRBJ1-1; tentative D call: TRBD1 (6 bases). Germline CDR1 LNHDA, CDR2 SQIVND (reference sequence). The CDR3 extends over 14 amino acids. The CDR3 protein is CASTEGGGNAEAFF. CDR3 nucleotides: TGTGCCAGTACCGAAGGGGGGGGGAACGCTGAAGCTTTCTTT.

The CDR3 reads CATGTGWNTEAFF. The CDR3 DNA reads as TGTGCCACAGGGACAGGGTGGAACACTGAAGCTTTCTTT. V and J are TRBV14 and TRBJ1-1; 9 bases line up with TRBD1. CDR1 is SGHDN, CDR2 FVKESK, per germline. Losses at the gene ends were 10 bases for V and 1 base for J; bases not matched to a gene: 4. This CDR3 comprises 13 residues.

This chain connects TRBV5-4 to TRBJ1-3, with no clear D. The V and J ends lost 0 bases and 6 bases respectively, with 10 bases between them. Germline-derived CDR1 and CDR2 are SGHNT and YYREEE (reference sequence). This CDR3 region has 14 residues. In nucleotides, the CDR3 is TGTGCCAGCAGCTTGGAGAGGGTACAAAACACCATATATTTT. Translated: CASSLERVQNTIYF.

The chain carries TRBV25-1 and TRBJ1-4; 8 nucleotides align to TRBD1. CDR3 length: 14 residues. Looked up from germline, CDR1 is MGHDK and CDR2 is SYGVNS. Unmatched junction bases numbered 3, after V lost 2 bases and J lost 7 bases. DNA of the CDR3: TGTGCCAGCAGTGAAGACAGGGGTAGTGAAAAACTGTTTTTT. Its translation: CASSEDRGSEKLFF.

The rearrangement uses TRBV28 and TRBJ1-6, with D perhaps matching TRBD1 (5 bases). CDR3 length: 14 amino acids. With 6 bases removed from V and 10 bases from J, the gap between germline ends came to 16 bases. Germline V lookup: CDR1 MDHEN, CDR2 SYDVKM. Here the CDR3 DNA reads TGTGCCAGCAGCACCGACAGTGGAAAGTCACCCCTCCACTTT. This sequence encodes CASSTDSGKSPLHF.

The V and J genes are TRBV7-2 and TRBJ1-6, with D perhaps TRBD1 (5 bases). This CDR3 contains 14 residues. Per the germline V gene, CDR1 is SGHTA and CDR2 is FQGNSA. Trimming took 2 bases from V and 10 from J, leaving 12 bases between them. This CDR3 is CASSLQGSTSPLHF. CDR3 coding DNA: TGTGCCAGCAGCTTACAGGGATCTACATCACCCCTCCACTTT.

Written as DNA, the CDR3 is TGTGCCAGCAGCCTTCAGGGGGGTGGAAAAGAGACCCAGTACTTC. This sequence encodes CASSLQGGGKETQYF. The chain has TRBV7-2 and TRBJ2-5; D perhaps matches TRBD1 (7 bases). Trimming cost V 5 bases and J 3 bases, with 16 bases left between them. This CDR3 comprises 15 residues. From germline, CDR1 is SGHTA and CDR2 FQGNSA.

The chain links TRBV7-2 to TRBJ1-1, with D perhaps TRBD1 (5 bases). The CDR3 length is 14 residues. The germline V gene has CDR1 SGHTA and CDR2 FQGNSA. The V end was cut by 2 bases, the J end by 1 base, with 8 bases between. The CDR3 DNA is TGTGCCAGCAGCTTACAGGGATCGAACACTGAAGCTTTCTTT. Its protein product is CASSLQGSNTEAFF. The full variable domain, its missing parts supplied by reference TRBV7-2 and TRBJ1-1, is GAGVSQSPSNKVTEKGKDVELRCDPISGHTALYWYRQSLGQGLEFLIYFQGNSAPDKSGLPSDRFSAERTGGSVSTLTIQRTQQEDSAVYLCASSLQGSNTEAFFGQGTRLTVV.

The chain recombines TRBV5-6 with TRBJ2-2, with 7 bases aligning to TRBD1. Germline values: CDR1 SGHDT, CDR2 YYEEEE. This CDR3 is 15 amino acids long. With 3 bases clipped from V and 1 base from J, the junction kept 3 bases outside the gene matches. For the CDR3, the DNA is TGTGCCAGCAGCTCTCGGGACAGGAACACCGGGGAGCTGTTTTTT. As protein: CASSSRDRNTGELFF.